This TCR beta chain was retrieved from a study of blood T cells in healthy people across ages. Regarding the study as a whole: PBMCs were not sorted, which prevented a conclusive comparison of naive versus antigen-experienced cells. Donors of long life had a larger count of naive CD4+ cells and greater diversity than aged donors. TCR beta diversity was tightly associated with the proportion of naive T cells.

Together with a sample-barcoded 5' primer, a J-beta primer mix was included in a second PCR lasting about 6 to 11 cycles. Every cDNA molecule bore a tag from a template-switch adaptor containing 12 random nucleotides. TCRdb re-called the 5' RACE reads with MiXCR, one entry per CDR3 protein. The table lists over 1,200,000 distinct CDR3 sequences, around 59% of them singletons. CDR3 length: 13 residues. The germline V gene has CDR1 MDHEN and CDR2 SYDVKM. V lost 5 bases to trimming and J lost 1 base, with 8 bases between them. Note on this clonotype: Its specificity is unknown.

The receptor's source is a man aged 18 to 29 in good health. The V and J genes are TRBV28 and TRBJ2-5, with D unclear. The sample comprised blood. The CDR3 bases are TGTGCCAGCAGTCCCGTGGCCCAAGAGACCCAGTACTTC. This sequence encodes CASSPVAQETQYF.